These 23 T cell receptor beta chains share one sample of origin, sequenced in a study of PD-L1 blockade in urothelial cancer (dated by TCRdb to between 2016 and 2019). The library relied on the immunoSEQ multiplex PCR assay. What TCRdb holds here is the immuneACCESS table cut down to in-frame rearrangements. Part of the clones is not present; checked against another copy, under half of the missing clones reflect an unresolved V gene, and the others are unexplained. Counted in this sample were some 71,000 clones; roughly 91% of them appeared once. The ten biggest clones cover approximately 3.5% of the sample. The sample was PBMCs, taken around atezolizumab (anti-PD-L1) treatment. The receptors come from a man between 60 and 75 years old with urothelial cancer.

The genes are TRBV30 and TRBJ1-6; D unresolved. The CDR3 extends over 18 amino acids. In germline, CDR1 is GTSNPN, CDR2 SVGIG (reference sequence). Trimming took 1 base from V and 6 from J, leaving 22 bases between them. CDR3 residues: CAWSGQRLRTSINSPLHF. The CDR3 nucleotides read TGTGCCTGGAGTGGGCAGCGCCTACGAACCTCCATTAATTCACCCCTCCACTTT.

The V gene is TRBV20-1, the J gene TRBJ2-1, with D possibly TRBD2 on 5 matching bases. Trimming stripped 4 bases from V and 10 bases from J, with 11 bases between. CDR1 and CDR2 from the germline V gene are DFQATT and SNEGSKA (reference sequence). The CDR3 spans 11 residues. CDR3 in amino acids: CSATLAREQFF. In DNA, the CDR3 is TGCAGTGCTACCCTAGCCCGAGAGCAGTTCTTC.

CDR3 in amino acids: CASSPSRDRKHEQYF. The CDR3 DNA is TGTGCCAGCAGCCCTAGCCGGGACAGGAAACACGAGCAGTACTTC. This chain joins TRBV9 and TRBJ2-7, with 8 bases lining up with TRBD1. V was clipped by 4 bases and J by 5 bases; unmatched bases: 11. The CDR3 is made up of 15 amino acids. In germline, CDR1 is SGDLS, CDR2 YYNGEE.

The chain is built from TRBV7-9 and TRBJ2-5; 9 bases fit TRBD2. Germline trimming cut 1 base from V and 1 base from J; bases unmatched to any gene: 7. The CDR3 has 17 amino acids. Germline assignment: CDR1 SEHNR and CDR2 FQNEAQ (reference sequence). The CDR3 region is CASSLGVAGDRQETQYF. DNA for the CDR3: TGTGCCAGCAGCTTAGGCGTAGCGGGGGATCGCCAAGAGACCCAGTACTTC.

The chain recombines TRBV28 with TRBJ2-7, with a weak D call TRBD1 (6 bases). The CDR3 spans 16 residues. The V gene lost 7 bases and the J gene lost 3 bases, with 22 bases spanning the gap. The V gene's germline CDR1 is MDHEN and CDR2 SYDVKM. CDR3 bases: TGTGCCAGCACCGCTACAGGGTTACCCAAGCACTACGAGCAGTACTTC. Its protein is CASTATGLPKHYEQYF.

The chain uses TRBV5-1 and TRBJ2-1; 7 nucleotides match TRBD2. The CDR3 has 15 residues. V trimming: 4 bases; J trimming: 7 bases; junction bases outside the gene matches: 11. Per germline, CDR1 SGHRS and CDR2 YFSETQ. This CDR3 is CASSPAAGVLNEQFF. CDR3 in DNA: TGCGCCAGCAGCCCCGCCGCGGGGGTCCTGAATGAGCAGTTCTTC.

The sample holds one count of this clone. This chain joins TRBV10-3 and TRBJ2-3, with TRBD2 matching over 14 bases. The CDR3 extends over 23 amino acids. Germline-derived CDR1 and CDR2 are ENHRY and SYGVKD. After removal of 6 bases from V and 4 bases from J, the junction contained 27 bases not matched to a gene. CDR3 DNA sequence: TGTGCCATCAGCGGGGTAGGACAGGGGTCGACTAGCGGGAGGGCGCCTATGGCAGATACGCAGTATTTT. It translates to CAISGVGQGSTSGRAPMADTQYF.

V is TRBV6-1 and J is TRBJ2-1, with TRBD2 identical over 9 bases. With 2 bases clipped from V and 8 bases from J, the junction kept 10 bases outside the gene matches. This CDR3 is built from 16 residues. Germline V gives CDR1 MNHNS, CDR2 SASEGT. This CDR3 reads CASSEIGLAGRYEQFF. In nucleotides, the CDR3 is TGTGCCAGCAGTGAAATCGGCCTAGCGGGGAGGTATGAGCAGTTCTTC.

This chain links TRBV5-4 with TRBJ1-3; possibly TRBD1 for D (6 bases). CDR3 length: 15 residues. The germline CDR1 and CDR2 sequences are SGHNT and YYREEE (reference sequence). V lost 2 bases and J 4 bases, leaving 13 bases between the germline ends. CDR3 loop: CASSLDRSTGNTIYF. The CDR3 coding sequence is TGTGCCAGCAGCTTAGACAGGTCCACCGGAAACACCATATATTTT.

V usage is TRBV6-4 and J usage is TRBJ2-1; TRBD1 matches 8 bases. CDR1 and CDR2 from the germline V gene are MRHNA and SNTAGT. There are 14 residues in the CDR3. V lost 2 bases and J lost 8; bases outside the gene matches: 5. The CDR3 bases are TGTGCCAGCAGTGACCAGGGGGCTCTTGATGAGCAGTTCTTC. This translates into CASSDQGALDEQFF.

This CDR3 is CASSRQGVAEAFF. The CDR3 nucleotides are TGTGCCAGCAGCCGACAGGGAGTCGCTGAAGCTTTCTTT. The chain joins TRBV5-4 to TRBJ1-1, with TRBD1 matching 7 bases. The germline V gene has CDR1 SGHNT and CDR2 YYREEE (reference sequence). The CDR3 has 13 amino acids. The V and J ends lost 4 bases and 6 bases, in that order; junction bases with no gene match: 6.

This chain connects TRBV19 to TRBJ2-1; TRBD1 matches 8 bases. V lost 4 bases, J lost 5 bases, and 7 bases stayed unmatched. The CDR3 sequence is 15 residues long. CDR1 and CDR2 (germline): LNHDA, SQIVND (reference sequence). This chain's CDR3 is CASSTRTGSNNEQFF. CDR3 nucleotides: TGTGCCAGTAGTACCCGGACAGGGAGTAACAATGAGCAGTTCTTC.

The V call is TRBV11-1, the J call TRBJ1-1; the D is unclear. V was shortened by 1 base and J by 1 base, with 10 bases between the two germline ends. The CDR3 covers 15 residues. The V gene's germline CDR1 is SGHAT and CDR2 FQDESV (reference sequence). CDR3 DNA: TGTGCCAGCAGCTTAGTTGTTCCGGGGAACACTGAAGCTTTCTTT. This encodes CASSLVVPGNTEAFF.

CDR3 nucleotide sequence: TGTGCCAGCAAAAGAGGTCAGCCACCTTACGAGCAGTACTTC. The encoded protein is CASKRGQPPYEQYF. V gene TRBV6-5 combines with J gene TRBJ2-7; D unresolved. Germline CDR1 is MNHEY and CDR2 is SVGAGI. The CDR3 extends over 14 amino acids. Trimming took off 7 bases at V and 4 bases at J, with 17 bases between the two ends.

The CDR3 protein is CASSVGTVRGEQYF. The CDR3 nucleotides are TGTGCCAGCAGCGTTGGGACAGTGCGGGGCGAGCAGTACTTC. V and J are TRBV9 and TRBJ2-7, with D possibly matching TRBD1 (7 bases). V lost 2 bases and J lost 6, with 15 bases in between. The germline gives CDR1 SGDLS, CDR2 YYNGEE. This CDR3 region has 14 residues.

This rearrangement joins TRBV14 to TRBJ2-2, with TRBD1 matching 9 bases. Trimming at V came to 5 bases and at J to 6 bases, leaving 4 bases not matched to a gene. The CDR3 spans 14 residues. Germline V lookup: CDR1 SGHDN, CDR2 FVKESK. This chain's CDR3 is CASSRQGVSGELFF. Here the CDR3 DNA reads TGTGCCAGCAGCAGACAGGGGGTCTCCGGGGAGCTGTTTTTT. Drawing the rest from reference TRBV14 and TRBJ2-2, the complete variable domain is EAGVTQFPSHSVIEKGQTVTLRCDPISGHDNLYWYRRVMGKEIKFLLHFVKESKQDESGMPNNRFLAERTGGTYSTLKVQPAELEDSGVYFCASSRQGVSGELFFGEGSRLTVL.

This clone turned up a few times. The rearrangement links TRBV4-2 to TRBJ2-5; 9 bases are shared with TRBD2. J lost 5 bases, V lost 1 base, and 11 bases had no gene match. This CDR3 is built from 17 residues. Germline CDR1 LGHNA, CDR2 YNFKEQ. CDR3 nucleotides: TGTGCCAGCAGCCAAGGAGCTGCGCGGGGGGGCCCGGAGACCCAGTACTTC. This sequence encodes CASSQGAARGGPETQYF.

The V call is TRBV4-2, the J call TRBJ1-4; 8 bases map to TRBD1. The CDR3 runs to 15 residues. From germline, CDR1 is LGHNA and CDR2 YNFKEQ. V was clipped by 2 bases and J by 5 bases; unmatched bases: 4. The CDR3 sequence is CASSQTRDRNEKLFF. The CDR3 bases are TGTGCCAGCAGCCAAACCCGGGACAGGAATGAAAAACTGTTTTTT.

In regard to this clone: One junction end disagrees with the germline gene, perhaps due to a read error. The CDR3 region is CASNGLDRAKETQYF. The CDR3 DNA is TGTGCCAGCAACGGGCTGGACAGGGCGAAAGAGACCCAATACTTC. The genes are TRBV6-6 and TRBJ2-5; 8 bases fit TRBD1. This CDR3 contains 15 residues. Germline lookup yields CDR1 MNHNY and CDR2 SVGAGI (reference sequence).

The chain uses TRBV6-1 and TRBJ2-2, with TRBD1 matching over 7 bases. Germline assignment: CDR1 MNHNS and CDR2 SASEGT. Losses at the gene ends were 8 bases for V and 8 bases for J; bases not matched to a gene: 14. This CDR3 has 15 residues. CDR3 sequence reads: CASLLLWTGYGELFF. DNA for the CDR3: TGTGCCAGCCTTCTCTTGTGGACAGGCTATGGGGAGCTGTTTTTT.

This chain's CDR3 is CAISERDYEQYF. CDR3 coding DNA: TGTGCCATCAGTGAGCGGGACTACGAGCAGTACTTC. J is TRBJ2-7 and V is TRBV10-3; D is perhaps TRBD2 (5 bases). The germline V gene has CDR1 ENHRY and CDR2 SYGVKD. CDR3 length: 12 amino acids. Between the trimmed V and J ends, which lost 2 bases and 3 bases, there was a span of 5 bases.

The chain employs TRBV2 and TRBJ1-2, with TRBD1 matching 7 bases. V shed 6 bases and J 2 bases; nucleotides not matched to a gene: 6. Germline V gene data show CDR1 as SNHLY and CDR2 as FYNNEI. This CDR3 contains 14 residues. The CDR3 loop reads CASRADRLNYGYTF. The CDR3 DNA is TGTGCCAGCAGGGCGGACAGGTTAAACTATGGCTACACCTTC.

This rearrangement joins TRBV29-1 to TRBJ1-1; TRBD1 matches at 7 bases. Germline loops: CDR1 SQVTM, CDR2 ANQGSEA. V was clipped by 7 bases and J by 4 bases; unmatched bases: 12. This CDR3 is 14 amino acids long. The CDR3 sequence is CSAKPGTVFTEAFF. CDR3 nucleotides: TGCAGCGCTAAGCCTGGGACAGTTTTCACTGAAGCTTTCTTT.